A selection of T cell receptor beta chains follows, all from one sample in a study of blood T cell repertoires in COVID-19. Assay used: immunoSEQ multiplex PCR; TCRdb lists only in-frame clones, some missing. The table records around 250,000 clones, 86% of them present only once. The specimen was peripheral blood. The receptors come from a man younger than 35 with active or convalescent COVID-19. The CDR3 runs from the conserved cysteine through the conserved F or W. A D gene is named only where the DNA matches it firmly. Only some rows state a clone size, as once, few, many or a class for expanded clones.

abundance | j_gene | v_gene | d_gene | CDR3aa | CDR3nt
- | TRBJ1-1 | TRBV5-4 | - | CASSYRGSTEAFF | TGTGCCAGCAGCTACCGCGGGAGCACTGAAGCTTTCTTT
few | TRBJ1-1 | TRBV6-5 | - | CASSYGHNTEAFF | TGTGCCAGCAGTTACGGACATAACACTGAAGCTTTCTTT
- | TRBJ1-2 | TRBV28 | TRBD1 | CASSPGGTANYGYTF | TGTGCCAGCAGTCCAGGGGGCACGGCTAACTATGGCTACACCTTC
- | TRBJ2-2 | TRBV9 | - | CASSVGLDIHTGELFF | TGTGCCAGCAGCGTAGGACTAGATATCCACACCGGGGAGCTGTTTTTT
- | TRBJ1-1 | TRBV28 | - | CASSLVGDPSAEAFF | TGTGCCAGCAGTTTAGTTGGAGACCCCTCCGCTGAAGCTTTCTTT
- | TRBJ2-7 | TRBV6-5 | TRBD2 | CAGGRDYEQYF | TGTGCCGGAGGGAGGGACTACGAGCAGTACTTC
- | TRBJ2-2 | TRBV19 | TRBD2 | CASSSGGNTGELFF | TGTGCCAGTAGTAGCGGGGGGAACACCGGGGAGCTGTTTTTT
- | TRBJ2-7 | TRBV19 | TRBD2 | CASSPLAGVVYEQYF | TGTGCCAGTAGCCCACTAGCGGGAGTAGTCTACGAGCAGTACTTC
- | TRBJ2-7 | TRBV28 | - | CASSLRRGSNSYEQYF | TGTGCCAGCAGTTTAAGGCGCGGCAGTAACTCCTACGAGCAGTACTTC
- | TRBJ1-2 | TRBV2 | TRBD1 | CASSPGQGLNYGYTF | TGTGCCAGCAGCCCGGGACAGGGGTTGAACTATGGCTACACCTTC
- | TRBJ2-4 | TRBV28 | TRBD1 | CASSLPPGTGGIIQYF | TGTGCCAGCAGTTTGCCCCCGGGGACAGGGGGCATCATTCAGTACTTC
- | TRBJ2-7 | TRBV28 | TRBD1 | CASSQNRGVYEQYF | TGTGCCAGCAGTCAGAACAGGGGGGTTTACGAGCAGTACTTC
- | TRBJ2-2 | TRBV7-8 | - | CASSGPQGQVGELFF | TGTGCCAGCAGCGGACCCCAGGGGCAGGTCGGGGAGCTGTTTTTT
- | TRBJ2-3 | TRBV2 | - | CASMGSLTDTQYF | TGTGCCAGCATGGGCAGCCTCACAGATACGCAGTATTTT
- | TRBJ2-3 | TRBV27 | - | CASSEDTGFTQYF | TGTGCCAGCAGTGAGGACACGGGTTTCACGCAGTATTTT
few | TRBJ1-5 | TRBV2 | TRBD1 | CASSPGQGYNQPQHF | TGTGCCAGCAGCCCGGGACAGGGGTACAATCAGCCCCAGCATTTT
- | TRBJ1-2 | TRBV4-1 | - | CASSQEAVRYGYTF | TGCGCCAGCAGCCAAGAAGCTGTAAGATATGGCTACACCTTC
- | TRBJ2-2 | TRBV29-1 | - | CSVDQGGTGELFF | TGCAGCGTTGATCAGGGGGGCACCGGGGAGCTGTTTTTT
- | TRBJ2-4 | TRBV11-3 | TRBD1 | CASRGTGDGIQYF | TGTGCCAGCAGGGGGACAGGGGACGGCATTCAGTACTTC
- | TRBJ2-7 | TRBV15 | - | CATSGDSPYEQYF | TGTGCCACCAGCGGTGACAGCCCCTACGAGCAGTACTTC
- | TRBJ2-5 | TRBV12-1 | - | CASSRRGWSGIRKLETQYF | TGTGCCAGCAGCCGGAGGGGATGGAGCGGGATTCGGAAATTGGAGACCCAGTACTTC
- | TRBJ1-1 | TRBV11-3 | - | CASSSYTGPTTEAFF | TGTGCCAGCAGCTCGTACACAGGGCCGACCACTGAAGCTTTCTTT
- | TRBJ1-4 | TRBV5-1 | TRBD1 | CASSWGAGGEKLFF | TGCGCCAGCAGCTGGGGGGCAGGGGGCGAAAAACTGTTTTTT
- | TRBJ1-5 | TRBV6-1 | TRBD1 | CASSEFRGNQPQHF | TGTGCCAGCAGTGAATTCAGGGGGAATCAGCCCCAGCATTTT
- | TRBJ1-5 | TRBV10-3 | TRBD1 | CAISPGQINQPQHF | TGTGCCATCAGCCCGGGACAGATAAATCAGCCCCAGCATTTT